This T cell receptor (beta chain) was sequenced in a study of monozygotic twins with inflammatory bowel disease. Study-level findings and limits: Twins with IBD were found to have lower TCRbeta diversity (inverse Simpson) than healthy co-twins.

The CDR3 sequence is 13 residues long. Germline CDR1 is LNHDA and CDR2 is SQIVND (reference sequence). The UMIs contained a 6-nucleotide sample barcode. They were added by template switching during cDNA synthesis. TCRdb re-called the 5' RACE reads and gives one entry per CDR3 protein, without DNA. Reported are 150,000 or so distinct CDR3 sequences; the ten largest clones contain roughly 1.2%. Points on this clonotype: The antigen is not known.

V is TRBV19 and J is TRBJ1-1; TCRdb calls TRBD1, which cannot be checked without DNA. The clonotype comes from a human donor with ulcerative colitis or Crohn's disease, or a healthy co-twin of an affected twin (not recorded which). Sequenced material: blood. This chain's CDR3 is CASRLQGDTEAFF.